The 14 T cell receptor beta chains reported below all come from one sample, sequenced in a study of T cell repertoires in cytomegalovirus infection. TCRdb independently ran MiXCR on the reads; one entry per CDR3 protein. The sample consists of more than 200,000 distinct CDR3 sequences, roughly 10% of them appearing once. The sequencing sample was made of PBMCs. The receptors stem from a human donor in good health (CMV status not recorded). Some clones in this sample may be carry-over from other donors' samples.

This clonotype has ten or more counts. The V and J genes are TRBV7-2 and TRBJ1-1; possibly TRBD1 for D (5 bases). The CDR3 contains 13 residues. Between the trimmed V and J ends, which lost 4 bases and 4 bases, there was a span of 10 bases. From germline, CDR1 is SGHTA and CDR2 FQGNSA. The CDR3: CASSYRGITEAFF. In DNA, the CDR3 is TGTGCCAGCAGCTATCGGGGGATCACTGAAGCTTTCTTT.

This clonotype was seen many times. This chain joins TRBV7-2 and TRBJ2-7; 11 bases map to TRBD1. There are 13 residues in the CDR3. CDR1 is SGHTA and CDR2 is FQGNSA in the germline V gene. V was clipped by 4 bases and J by 11 bases; unmatched bases: 7. The CDR3 DNA reads TGTGCCAGCAGCTGGGGACAGGGGGGTGAAGAGTACTTC. As protein: CASSWGQGGEEYF.

This chain links TRBV7-9 with TRBJ1-3; 10 bases match TRBD1. V trimming: 2 bases; J trimming: 2 bases; junction bases outside the gene matches: 12. CDR1 SEHNR and CDR2 FQNEAQ come from the germline V gene (reference sequence). There are 19 residues in the CDR3. This CDR3 reads CASSLILRKGQGPGNTIYF. CDR3 DNA sequence: TGTGCCAGCAGCTTAATCTTAAGAAAGGGACAGGGGCCTGGAAACACCATATATTTT. The complete variable domain, with remaining parts taken from reference TRBV7-9 and TRBJ1-3, reads DTGVSQNPRHKITKRGQNVTFRCDPISEHNRLYWYRQTLGQGPEFLTYFQNEAQLEKSRLLSDRFSAERPKGSFSTLEIQRTEQGDSAMYLCASSLILRKGQGPGNTIYFGEGSWLTVV.

This clonotype was seen ten or more times. The CDR3 is CASSGQGIAYNEQFF. The CDR3 nucleotides are TGCGCCAGCAGCGGACAGGGGATCGCCTACAATGAGCAGTTCTTC. The V gene is TRBV5-1, the J gene TRBJ2-1; 9 nucleotides match TRBD1. Per the germline V gene, CDR1 is SGHRS and CDR2 is YFSETQ. The ends lost 4 bases at V and 2 bases at J; junction bases unmatched: 4. The CDR3 sequence is 15 residues long.

The genes are TRBV28 and TRBJ1-2; no clear D gene. This CDR3 is 15 amino acids long. V lost 6 bases, J lost 4 bases, and 18 bases lay in between. Germline CDR1 and CDR2: MDHEN and SYDVKM. The CDR3 loop reads CASSTTPGPLYGYTF. CDR3 in DNA: TGTGCCAGCAGCACCACCCCAGGACCCCTCTATGGCTACACCTTC.

This clonotype has a count of ten or more. The chain combines TRBV12-3 or TRBV12-4 with TRBJ2-7; 8 nucleotides agree with TRBD2. Germline trimming cut 3 bases from V and 1 base from J; bases unmatched to any gene: 11. CDR3 length: 17 residues. CDR3 sequence reads: CASSFQVGGGRSYEQYF. The CDR3 DNA follows: TGTGCCAGCAGTTTTCAGGTGGGCGGGGGGCGATCCTACGAGCAGTACTTC.

Only a few counts were recorded for this clonotype. This chain joins TRBV4-2 and TRBJ2-1; TRBD2 agrees at 8 bases. J was trimmed by 1 base and V by 0 bases; bases with no gene match: 5. This CDR3 is 17 amino acids long. Per the germline V gene, CDR1 is LGHNA and CDR2 is YNFKEQ. CDR3 region: CASSQDWGGGSYNEQFF. The CDR3 nucleotides are TGTGCCAGCAGCCAAGATTGGGGCGGGGGGTCCTACAATGAGCAGTTCTTC.

This clonotype occurred a few times. The chain links TRBV29-1 to TRBJ1-1; D is undetermined. V was cut by 7 bases and J by 1 base, with 10 bases left in between. The CDR3 runs 12 residues. Germline-derived CDR1 and CDR2 are SQVTM and ANQGSEA. The CDR3 DNA reads as TGCAGCGCGCGGCGCGGGAACACTGAAGCTTTCTTT. Its translation is CSARRGNTEAFF. Filled out from reference TRBV29-1 and TRBJ1-1, the complete variable domain reads SAVISQKPSRDICQRGTSLTIQCQVDSQVTMMFWYRQQPGQSLTLIATANQGSEATYESGFVIDKFPISRPNLTFSTLTVSNMSPEDSSIYLCSARRGNTEAFFGQGTRLTVV.

The chain carries TRBV2 and TRBJ2-5, with D perhaps matching TRBD1 or TRBD2 (6 bases each). This CDR3 has 15 residues. Deletions cut 6 bases from V and 1 base from J, with 15 bases between. CDR1 and CDR2 from the germline V gene are SNHLY and FYNNEI. The CDR3 DNA follows: TGTGCCAGCAGGGGAGATGGGGGGCCCCAAGAGACCCAGTACTTC. Its translation: CASRGDGGPQETQYF. The whole variable domain, filled in from reference TRBV2 and TRBJ2-5, reads EPEVTQTPSHQVTQMGQEVILRCVPISNHLYFYWYRQILGQKVEFLVSFYNNEISEKSEIFDDQFSVERPDGSNFTLKIRSTKLEDSAMYFCASRGDGGPQETQYFGPGTRLLVL.

The rearrangement links TRBV20-1 to TRBJ1-2; tentative D call: TRBD1 (5 bases). Deletions cut 1 base from V and 0 bases from J, with 12 bases between. Per the germline V gene, CDR1 is DFQATT and CDR2 is SNEGSKA (reference sequence). The CDR3 extends over 15 amino acids. The DNA of the CDR3 is TGCAGTGCTAGAGGGGCAGGGAGCTCTAACTATGGCTACACCTTC. Translation: CSARGAGSSNYGYTF.

This chain connects TRBV20-1 to TRBJ2-5; D not resolved. Between the trimmed V and J ends, which lost 3 bases and 2 bases, there was a span of 7 bases. The CDR3 totals 12 residues. Germline V lookup: CDR1 DFQATT, CDR2 SNEGSKA (reference sequence). The CDR3, as DNA: TGCAGTGCTAGGGTCAGGCAAGAGACCCAGTACTTC. It codes for CSARVRQETQYF.

There are many counts of this clonotype. The chain uses TRBV7-2 and TRBJ1-1, with D hard to call. The CDR3 extends over 13 amino acids. Trimming cost V 5 bases and J 1 base, with 8 bases left between them. CDR1 SGHTA and CDR2 FQGNSA come from the germline V gene. CDR3: CASSAQTNTEAFF. The CDR3 DNA sequence: TGTGCCAGCAGCGCCCAAACGAACACTGAAGCTTTCTTT.

This clonotype has at least ten counts. The chain carries TRBV15 and TRBJ2-1; 11 nucleotides match TRBD1. The CDR3 length is 16 residues. Trimming at V came to 1 base and at J to 5 bases, leaving 4 bases not matched to a gene. CDR1 LNHNV and CDR2 YYDKDF come from the germline V gene (reference sequence). The CDR3 region has the DNA TGTGCCACCAGCAGAGGGACAGGGGGCGAAAACAATGAGCAGTTCTTC. It translates to CATSRGTGGENNEQFF.

In its sample, this clonotype was seen many times. This sequence joins TRBV12-3 or TRBV12-4 and TRBJ1-2; D not resolved. The V end was cut by 1 base, the J end by 0 bases, with 9 bases between. The CDR3 totals 15 residues. The CDR3 coding sequence is TGTGCCAGCAGTTTAGGTCCGGAAACTAACTATGGCTACACCTTC. As protein: CASSLGPETNYGYTF.